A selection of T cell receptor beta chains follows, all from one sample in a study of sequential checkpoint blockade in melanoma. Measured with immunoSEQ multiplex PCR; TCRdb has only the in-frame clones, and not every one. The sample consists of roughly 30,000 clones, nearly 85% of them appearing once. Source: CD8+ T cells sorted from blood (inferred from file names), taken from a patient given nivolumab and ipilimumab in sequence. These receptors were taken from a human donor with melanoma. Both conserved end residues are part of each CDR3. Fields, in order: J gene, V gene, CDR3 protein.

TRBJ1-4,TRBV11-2,CASSLADEKLFF
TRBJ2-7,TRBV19,CASSPGLYEQYF
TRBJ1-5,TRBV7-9,CASSRTGSNQPQHF
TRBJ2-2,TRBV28,CASSSLPDTGELFF
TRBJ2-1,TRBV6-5,CASSPGLGNNEQFF
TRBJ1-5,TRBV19,CASNGAAHQPQHF
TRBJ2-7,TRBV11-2,CASSLVGDEQYF
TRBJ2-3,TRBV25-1,CASSESVSPSTDTQYF
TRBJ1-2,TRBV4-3,CASSQDASGTGAYYGYTF
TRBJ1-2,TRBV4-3,CASSQEVSGGYGYTF
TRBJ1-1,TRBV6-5,CASSSRVGTEAFF
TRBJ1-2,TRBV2,CASSGQGQGGYTF
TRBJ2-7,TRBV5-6,CASSFLSYEQYF
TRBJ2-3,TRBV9,CASSVVPSGATDTQYF
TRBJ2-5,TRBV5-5,CASSQDPAGGGETQYF
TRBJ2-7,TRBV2,CASRPGMTYEQYF
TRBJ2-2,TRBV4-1,CASSQGQSDIAGELFF
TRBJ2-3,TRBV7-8,CASSYSVGADTQYF
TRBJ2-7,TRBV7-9,CASSYQGSSYEQYF
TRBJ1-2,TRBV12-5,CASGLGTVNGYTF
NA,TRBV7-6,CASSLLIGGYEQYF
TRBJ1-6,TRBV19,CASSIRAGANSPLHF
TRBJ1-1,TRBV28,CASSFPTPGQGSSEAFF
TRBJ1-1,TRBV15,CATSRAPGQNTEAFF
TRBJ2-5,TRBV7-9,CASSWPIRGQAGTQYF
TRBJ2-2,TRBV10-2,CASSEIAGGTGELFF
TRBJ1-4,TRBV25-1,CASSDYLSEKLFF
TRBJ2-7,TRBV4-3,CASSQTGGSFYEQYF
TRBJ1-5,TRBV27,CASSFSGSNQPQHF
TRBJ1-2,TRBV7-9,CASRDWDSTNTF
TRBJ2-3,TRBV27,CASKLGGFRTDTQYF
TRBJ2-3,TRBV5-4,CATFSGRVADTQYF
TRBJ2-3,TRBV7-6,CASSLYRGPDTQYF
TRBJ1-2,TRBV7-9,CASSLPLQEYPNYGYTF
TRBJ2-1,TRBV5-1,CASSLAYSNNEQFF
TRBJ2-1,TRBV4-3,CASSQDWLAGSYNEQFF
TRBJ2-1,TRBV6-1,CASSPGVGSYNEQFF
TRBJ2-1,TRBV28,CASSSTSLHEQFF
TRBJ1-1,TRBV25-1,CATSWPGQNTEAFF
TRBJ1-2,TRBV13,CASSLSTGAPNGYTF
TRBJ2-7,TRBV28,CASSLLSRQASYEQYF
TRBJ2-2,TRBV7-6,CASSLARGIGTGELFF
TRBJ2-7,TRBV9,CASSVGLADSYEQYF
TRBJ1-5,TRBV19,CASGDRTGNQPQHF
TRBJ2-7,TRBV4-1,CASSQRTDPWEQYF
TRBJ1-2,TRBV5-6,CASSFQGARGYTF
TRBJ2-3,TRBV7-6,CASSLRPFGTADTQYF
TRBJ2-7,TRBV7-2,CASSQAQGGYEQYF
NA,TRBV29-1,CSVEVRDRGRYEQYF
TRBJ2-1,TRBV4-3,CASSQRGGPYNEQFF
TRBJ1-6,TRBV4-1,CASSQDPQGRNYNSPLHF